This entry is about one T cell receptor beta chain. The data were produced by immunoSEQ multiplex PCR, yet TCRdb's version contains in-frame clones alone and is incomplete. Of approximately 660,000 clones listed, 88% were seen once; the top ten hold approximately 0.01%. This sample stems from a study of shared T cell receptors in the human thymus. The CDR3 runs 10 residues. Per the germline V gene, CDR1 is DFQATT and CDR2 is SNEGSKA (reference sequence). V dropped 5 bases and J dropped 8; count of bases not matched to a gene: 2. The same sample was also used in a study of human thymus T cells. That study reports: It was from resections taken during corrective heart surgery that the thymus tissue came. It looked as if thymic and blood repertoires used V and J genes in a biased way. Unrelated individuals were reported by related research to share highly overlapping thymic repertoires.

The source of this sequence is a boy under two years old with a congenital heart defect. The chain links TRBV20-1 to TRBJ1-1, with 7 bases aligning to TRBD1. The sequenced sample was thymocytes. The CDR3 coding sequence is TGCAGTGCTTGGGGACAGGAAGCTTTCTTT. Amino acid sequence: CSAWGQEAFF.